This note documents a single T cell receptor beta chain sequence. Antigen specificity is unknown. The source of the sample is a study of PD-1 blockade in mismatch repair-deficient tumors. Overall study: Patients had approximately 12 mismatch repair-deficient cancer types and were previously treated and progressing. The study, taken as a whole, reports: Tumor-resident clones, often undetectable pretreatment in blood, expanded then contracted after pembrolizumab.

Mismatch repair deficiency was confirmed in all patients, by PCR or immunohistochemistry. The TCR-sequenced patients were three responders to pembrolizumab. Germline CDR1 LGHNT, CDR2 FRNRAP. This CDR3 has 15 amino acids. V shed 5 bases, J shed 4 bases, and the junction held 9 bases outside the gene matches. Clones were read by immunoSEQ multiplex PCR, and TCRdb kept only the in-frame ones, dropping some. The table includes some 48,000 clones, more than 65% detected once. J is TRBJ2-7 and V is TRBV12-5, with 9 bases that match TRBD1. The source is an adult with mismatch repair-deficient cancer. This specimen was PBMCs, taken before pembrolizumab treatment. This CDR3 reads CASGRTGDGAYEQYF. The CDR3 bases are TGTGCTAGTGGTCGGACAGGGGACGGGGCTTACGAGCAGTACTTC.